This section outlines one T cell receptor (beta chain) sequence together with its context. The target antigen is unknown. A junction boundary mismatches the germline segment, possibly from a read error. The test was conducted at deep level. Assay used: immunoSEQ multiplex PCR; TCRdb lists only in-frame clones, some missing. Altogether approximately 350,000 clones are present, roughly 70% being singletons, with the ten largest covering around a tenth. The CDR3 is 15 residues long. CDR1 SSHAT and CDR2 FNYEAQ come from the germline V gene (reference sequence). This specimen comes from a study of shared clonotypes between healthy human individuals. Study in general: CD4 naive and CD4 memory each took three plates per donor, while CD8 naive took two and CD8 memory one.

Study-level findings and limits: Generation probabilities of non-shared clonotypes were lower (relative to those shared by all four donors). A handful of donors had roughly 5% of their naive CD4 clonotypes in common.

V usage is TRBV7-7 and J usage is TRBJ2-7, with D possibly TRBD2 on 5 matching bases. Specimen: memory CD4+ T cells sorted from blood. Stated subset: CD45RA-negative fraction. The clonotype was recovered from a man younger than 40 in good health. DNA of the CDR3: TGTGCTAGCAGCCTAGCATACGGCAGATCCTACGAGCAGTACTTC. This encodes CASSLAYGRSYEQYF.